The 29 T cell receptor beta chains listed next were all sequenced from one sample in a study. MiXCR was run by TCRdb on the 5' RACE reads, yielding one entry per CDR3 protein. The table records around 37,000 distinct CDR3 sequences, roughly 27% of them present only once. Material for sequencing was memory CD4+ T cells sorted from a lymph node. Subset indicated: memory CD4+ T cells, CD4+CD45RO+CD25-. The receptors come from a female donor with breast cancer.

The genes are TRBV27 and TRBJ2-1, with D possibly being TRBD1 (5 bases). Germline V lookup: CDR1 MNHEY, CDR2 SMNVEV (reference sequence). V was clipped by 3 bases and J by 4 bases, with 10 bases between them. The CDR3 has 14 residues. DNA of the CDR3: TGTGCCAGCAGTTTTTCAGGGAATTACAATGAGCAGTTCTTC. Translation gives CASSFSGNYNEQFF.

J is TRBJ2-1 and V is TRBV12-3 or TRBV12-4, with D possibly being TRBD1 or TRBD2 (6 bases each). V was pared by 2 bases and J by 4 bases, with 12 bases between. This CDR3 has 15 amino acids. CDR3 bases: TGTGCCAGCAGTTTAAAAGGGGGGAGATACAATGAGCAGTTCTTC. The encoded protein is CASSLKGGRYNEQFF.

Of note for this clonotype: It is likely a read error, because the conserved phenylalanine at the end of the CDR3 is missing. V usage is TRBV6-5 and J usage is TRBJ1-1; 9 positions agree with TRBD1. The CDR3 loop spans 15 amino acids. In germline, CDR1 is MNHEY, CDR2 SVGAGI. V was clipped by 7 bases and J by 3 bases; unmatched bases: 9. CDR3 amino acids: CASKFTGGADTEAFS. For the CDR3, the DNA is TGTGCCAGCAAGTTTACAGGGGGCGCCGACACTGAAGCTTTCTCT.

This chain joins TRBV5-5 and TRBJ1-2, with a weak D call TRBD1 (5 bases). The CDR3 runs 12 residues. Germline values: CDR1 SGHKS, CDR2 YYEKEE (reference sequence). Deletions cut 4 bases from V and 5 bases from J, with 9 bases between. The CDR3: CASSQDRYGYTF. DNA of the CDR3: TGTGCCAGCAGCCAAGACAGATATGGCTACACCTTC.

The genes are TRBV3-1 and TRBJ1-2; weak D call: TRBD1 (5 bases). The CDR3 loop spans 15 amino acids. Germline assignment: CDR1 LGHDT and CDR2 YNNKEL (reference sequence). V was cut by 3 bases and J by 8 bases, with 19 bases left in between. CDR3 bases: TGTGCCAGCAGCCAGACGTTAGGGACCCAAGGGGGCTACACCTTC. This translates into CASSQTLGTQGGYTF.

J is TRBJ2-5 and V is TRBV5-4, with TRBD1 matching over 7 bases. Trimming cost V 2 bases and J 3 bases; bases outside gene matches: 1. CDR1 SGHNT and CDR2 YYREEE come from the germline V gene (reference sequence). This CDR3 is 13 amino acids long. CDR3 in DNA: TGTGCCAGCAGCTTTACAGGGGAAGAGACCCAGTACTTC. Translating it yields CASSFTGEETQYF.

Here the CDR3 reads CASSEAGYRSTDTQYF. The CDR3 nucleotides read TGTGCCAGCAGTGAGGCAGGGTACCGTAGCACAGATACGCAGTATTTT. J is TRBJ2-3 and V is TRBV6-1; D might be TRBD1 (5 bases). Trimming stripped 3 bases from V and 0 bases from J, with 13 bases between. CDR1 MNHNS and CDR2 SASEGT come from the germline V gene. There are 16 residues in the CDR3.

Sample share makes this clonotype medium-sized (0.01 to 0.1%). The rearrangement joins TRBV3-1 to TRBJ2-1; D is uncertain. Between the trimmed V and J ends, which lost 0 bases and 5 bases, there was a span of 5 bases. The CDR3 is 13 residues long. Germline values: CDR1 LGHDT, CDR2 YNNKEL (reference sequence). The CDR3 nucleotides read TGTGCCAGCAGCCAAGATCGGCACAATGAGCAGTTCTTC. This encodes CASSQDRHNEQFF.

This clonotype occurred once. This rearrangement joins TRBV29-1 to TRBJ1-5, with D tentatively TRBD1 (5 bases). Trimming removed 3 bases from V and 9 bases from J, with 18 bases in between. Germline values: CDR1 SQVTM, CDR2 ANQGSEA. This CDR3 has 14 residues. CDR3 loop: CSVEHTGTGRPQHF. CDR3 coding DNA: TGCAGCGTTGAGCATACCGGGACTGGGCGGCCCCAGCATTTT.

The chain couples TRBV20-1 to TRBJ2-1; D may correspond to TRBD1 or TRBD2 (5 bases each). Trimming stripped 6 bases from V and 6 bases from J, with 12 bases between. Per the germline V gene, CDR1 is DFQATT and CDR2 is SNEGSKA (reference sequence). The CDR3 is 12 residues long. The CDR3 loop is CSALRDLNEQFF. The CDR3 DNA reads as TGCAGTGCCCTCCGGGACCTCAATGAGCAGTTCTTC.

This clonotype was counted only a few times. The chain employs TRBV4-1 and TRBJ2-5, with TRBD1 matching 11 bases. The CDR3 covers 15 residues. Germline CDR1 and CDR2: MGHRA and YSYEKL. With V trimmed by 1 base and J by 5 bases, 3 bases remained unmatched. DNA of the CDR3: TGCGCCAGCAGCCAAGCCGGGACAGGGGGGGAGACCCAGTACTTC. This sequence encodes CASSQAGTGGETQYF.

The rearrangement joins TRBV18 to TRBJ1-5, with 8 nucleotides matching TRBD1. J was trimmed by 10 bases and V by 3 bases; bases with no gene match: 11. From germline, CDR1 is KGHSH and CDR2 LQKENI. The CDR3 has 15 residues. The CDR3 here is CASSPGTGQQSPQHF. DNA for the CDR3: TGTGCCAGCTCACCCGGGACAGGACAGCAATCACCCCAGCATTTT.

The CDR3 DNA reads TGTGCCAGCTCCCCTAGAGGGGACAACTCCTACGAGCAGTACTTC. Translating gives CASSPRGDNSYEQYF. The rearrangement links TRBV9 to TRBJ2-7, with D perhaps matching TRBD1 (6 bases). V dropped 7 bases and J dropped 0 bases, with 17 bases sitting between them. Germline loops: CDR1 SGDLS, CDR2 YYNGEE. The CDR3 length is 15 residues.

This clonotype occurred a few times. The V gene is TRBV30, the J gene TRBJ1-3, with 9 bases fitting TRBD1. V dropped 7 bases and J dropped 3; count of bases not matched to a gene: 7. Germline CDR1 reads GTSNPN; CDR2 reads SVGIG (reference sequence). The CDR3 length is 14 residues. DNA of the CDR3: TGTGCCTACTACAGGGGGCGCGTTGGAAACACCATATATTTT. Protein product: CAYYRGRVGNTIYF.

This clonotype was counted between two and nine times. The chain recombines TRBV7-6 with TRBJ2-5, with 12 bases matching TRBD2. The CDR3 is 17 residues long. The germline CDR1 and CDR2 sequences are SGHVS and FNYEAQ. Losses at the gene ends were 1 base for V and 1 base for J; bases not matched to a gene: 4. The CDR3 coding sequence is TGTGCCAGCAGCTTAGAACCGACTAGCGGGAGCCAAGAGACCCAGTACTTC. Protein: CASSLEPTSGSQETQYF.

The rearrangement uses TRBV2 and TRBJ2-7; D possibly uses TRBD1 or TRBD2 (6 bases each). CDR3 length equals 15 residues. The germline V and J ends were trimmed by 7 bases and 2 bases, with 18 bases remaining between them. Germline V lookup: CDR1 SNHLY, CDR2 FYNNEI. The CDR3 protein is CASIETGAVTYEQYF. The CDR3 DNA follows: TGTGCCAGCATCGAAACGGGGGCAGTCACCTACGAGCAGTACTTC.

This clonotype was observed at least ten times. This chain connects TRBV6-2 or TRBV6-3 to TRBJ2-3; D perhaps matches TRBD2 (7 bases). Germline V gene data show CDR1 as MNHEY and CDR2 as SVGEGT. The ends were cut back, 5 bases at V and 3 bases at J, with 15 bases in the middle. The CDR3 is made up of 15 amino acids. This chain's CDR3 is CASSDESGTTDTQYF. CDR3 DNA sequence: TGTGCCAGCAGTGACGAAAGCGGGACAACAGATACGCAGTATTTT.

The chain is built from TRBV20-1 and TRBJ2-1; possible D gene TRBD1, 7 bases. Germline V gives CDR1 DFQATT, CDR2 SNEGSKA (reference sequence). The CDR3 loop spans 14 amino acids. The V end was cut by 0 bases, the J end by 8 bases, with 14 bases between. The CDR3 coding sequence is TGCAGTGCTAGAGACCCCAGGGGGGTCGATGAGCAGTTCTTC. Its protein product is CSARDPRGVDEQFF.

V gene TRBV6-1 combines with J gene TRBJ2-7; no clear D gene. Trimming removed 2 bases at V and 3 bases at J, with 5 bases between. Germline V gene lookup returns CDR1 MNHNS and CDR2 SASEGT. The CDR3 runs 12 residues. In nucleotides, the CDR3 is TGTGCCAGCAGTGAAACTATCTACGAGCAGTACTTC. This sequence encodes CASSETIYEQYF.

This clonotype was counted a few times. The chain carries TRBV5-5 and TRBJ2-4, with D tentatively TRBD1 (5 bases). Germline CDR1 reads SGHKS; CDR2 reads YYEKEE (reference sequence). The CDR3 loop spans 14 amino acids. Trimming pared 6 bases from V and 8 bases from J, leaving 18 bases between. The CDR3 loop reads CASNFRQSGDIQYF. CDR3 DNA: TGTGCCAGCAACTTCCGACAGTCTGGGGACATTCAGTACTTC.

This clonotype has a handful of counts. The chain employs TRBV27 and TRBJ1-5, with D perhaps matching TRBD1 (5 bases). Germline V gene sequence: CDR1 MNHEY, CDR2 SMNVEV (reference sequence). V was clipped by 5 bases and J by 0 bases, with 11 bases between them. The CDR3 contains 15 residues. The chain's CDR3 is CASSPPGHSNQPQHF. DNA for the CDR3: TGTGCCAGCAGTCCACCGGGGCATAGCAATCAGCCCCAGCATTTT.

This clonotype was picked up many times. The rearrangement joins TRBV4-1 to TRBJ1-2; TRBD1 might be the D (5 bases). The germline CDR1 and CDR2 sequences are MGHRA and YSYEKL. The V gene lost 6 bases and the J gene lost 4 bases, with 15 bases spanning the gap. This CDR3 spans 14 amino acids. The CDR3 region has the DNA TGCGCCAGCAGTCAACCCGACAGCGCCTATGGCTACACCTTC. It encodes CASSQPDSAYGYTF.

CDR3: CASMGTGPNTGELFF. The CDR3 DNA follows: TGTGCCAGTATGGGGACAGGGCCGAACACCGGGGAGCTGTTTTTT. The chain combines TRBV3-1 with TRBJ2-2; 9 bases are shared with TRBD1. V was clipped by 9 bases and J by 0 bases; unmatched bases: 5. The CDR3 extends over 15 amino acids. Germline CDR1 LGHDT, CDR2 YNNKEL (reference sequence).

There are many counts of this clonotype. The J gene is TRBJ2-1, the V gene TRBV12-3 or TRBV12-4; 9 bases are shared with TRBD2. V gave up 4 bases and J gave up 2 bases; unmatched junction bases: 6. This CDR3 comprises 16 residues. DNA for the CDR3: TGTGCCAGCAGTTCACAGACTAGCGGAACCTACAATGAGCAGTTCTTC. It specifies CASSSQTSGTYNEQFF.

This clonotype was counted a few times. This chain joins TRBV10-3 and TRBJ1-5; D gene uncertain. The germline V and J ends were trimmed by 3 bases and 4 bases, with 4 bases remaining between them. CDR3 length: 12 residues. Per germline, CDR1 ENHRY and CDR2 SYGVKD. In DNA, the CDR3 is TGTGCCATCAGTGACCCTAATCAGCCCCAGCATTTT. Translated, it gives CAISDPNQPQHF.

As concerns this clonotype: The conserved closing phenylalanine or tryptophan is absent in this CDR3, likely reflecting a read error. The chain joins TRBV20-1 to TRBJ2-3, with D perhaps being TRBD1 or TRBD2 (5 bases each). Germline V gene data show CDR1 as DFQATT and CDR2 as SNEGSKA (reference sequence). The CDR3 is 14 residues long. The CDR3 region is CGARDGGGTDTQYI. CDR3 bases: TGCGGTGCTAGAGATGGGGGAGGCACAGATACGCAGTATATT.

Comment on this clonotype: Since the CDR3 does not end with the conserved phenylalanine or tryptophan, this likely comes from a read error. This chain uses TRBV27 with TRBJ1-6, with no clear D. This CDR3 has 13 residues. The germline V gene encodes CDR1 MNHEY and CDR2 SMNVEV (reference sequence). Deletions cut 5 bases from V and 6 bases from J, with 8 bases between. The CDR3 region has the DNA TGTGCCAGCAGTCCTCGGCCTAATTCACCCCTCCACTAT. It translates to CASSPRPNSPLHY.

The genes are TRBV27 and TRBJ2-3; D not certain. The CDR3 is made up of 16 amino acids. The V gene lost 8 bases and the J gene lost 10 bases, with 28 bases spanning the gap. Germline V lookup: CDR1 MNHEY, CDR2 SMNVEV (reference sequence). CDR3 amino acids: CASRSLSAQSNGAQYF. CDR3 DNA: TGTGCCAGCCGATCCTTATCCGCCCAATCGAATGGCGCGCAGTATTTT.

This clonotype was seen a few times. This chain joins TRBV4-2 and TRBJ1-5; 8 bases fit TRBD1. The V segment lost 0 bases and the J segment 6 bases; nucleotides outside the gene matches: 10. The CDR3 covers 17 residues. In germline, CDR1 is LGHNA, CDR2 YNFKEQ. The CDR3 DNA reads TGTGCCAGCAGCCAAGAAAACTCCAGGGGGCTCGTTCAGCCCCAGCATTTT. Translated: CASSQENSRGLVQPQHF.